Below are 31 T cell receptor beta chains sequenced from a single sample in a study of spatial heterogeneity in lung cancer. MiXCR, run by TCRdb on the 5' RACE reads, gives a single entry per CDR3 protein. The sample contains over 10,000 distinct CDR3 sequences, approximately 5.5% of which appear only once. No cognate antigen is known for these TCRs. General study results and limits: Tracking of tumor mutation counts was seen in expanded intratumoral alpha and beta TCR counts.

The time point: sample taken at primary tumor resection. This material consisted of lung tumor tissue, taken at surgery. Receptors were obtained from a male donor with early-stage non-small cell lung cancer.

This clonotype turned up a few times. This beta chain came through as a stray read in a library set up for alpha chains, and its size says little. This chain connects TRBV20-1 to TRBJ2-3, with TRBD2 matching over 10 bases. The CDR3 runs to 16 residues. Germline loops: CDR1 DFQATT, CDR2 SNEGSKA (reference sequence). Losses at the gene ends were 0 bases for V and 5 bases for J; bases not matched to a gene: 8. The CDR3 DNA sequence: TGCAGTGCTAGAGATCTGGCTAGCGGGGGCGTAGATACGCAGTATTTT. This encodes CSARDLASGGVDTQYF.

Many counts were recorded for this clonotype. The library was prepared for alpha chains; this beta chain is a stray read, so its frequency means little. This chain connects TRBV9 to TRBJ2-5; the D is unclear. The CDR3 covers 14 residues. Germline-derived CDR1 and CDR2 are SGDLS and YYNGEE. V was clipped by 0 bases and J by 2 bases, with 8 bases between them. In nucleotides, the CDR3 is TGTGCCAGCAGCGTAGCTTTAAGTCAAGAGACCCAGTACTTC. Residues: CASSVALSQETQYF. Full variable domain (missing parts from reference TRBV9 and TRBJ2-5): DSGVTQTPKHLITATGQRVTLRCSPRSGDLSVYWYQQSLDQGLQFLIQYYNGEERAKGNILERFSAQQFPDLHSELNLSSLELGDSALYFCASSVALSQETQYFGPGTRLLVL.

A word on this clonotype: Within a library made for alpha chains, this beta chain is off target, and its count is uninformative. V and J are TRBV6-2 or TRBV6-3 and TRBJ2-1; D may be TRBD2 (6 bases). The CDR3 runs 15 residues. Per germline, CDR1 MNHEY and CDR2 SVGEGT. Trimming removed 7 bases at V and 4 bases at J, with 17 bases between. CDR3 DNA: TGTGCCAGCAAGCTACTAACGGGGGAATACAATGAGCAGTTCTTC. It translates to CASKLLTGEYNEQFF.

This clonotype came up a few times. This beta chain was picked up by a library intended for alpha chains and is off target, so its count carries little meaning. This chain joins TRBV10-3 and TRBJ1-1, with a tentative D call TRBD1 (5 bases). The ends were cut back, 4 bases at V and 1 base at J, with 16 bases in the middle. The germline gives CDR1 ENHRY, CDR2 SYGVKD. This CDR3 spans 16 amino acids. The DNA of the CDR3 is TGTGCCATCAGTGTAAGAGGGGATGGGACGAACACTGAAGCTTTCTTT. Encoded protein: CAISVRGDGTNTEAFF.

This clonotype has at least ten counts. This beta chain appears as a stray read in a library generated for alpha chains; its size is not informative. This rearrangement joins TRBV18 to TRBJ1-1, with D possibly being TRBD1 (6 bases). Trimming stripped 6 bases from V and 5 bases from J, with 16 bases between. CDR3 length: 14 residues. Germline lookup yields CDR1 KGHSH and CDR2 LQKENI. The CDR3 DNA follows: TGTGCCAGCTCTGCCAACAGGGCGATGACTGAAGCTTTCTTT. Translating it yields CASSANRAMTEAFF.

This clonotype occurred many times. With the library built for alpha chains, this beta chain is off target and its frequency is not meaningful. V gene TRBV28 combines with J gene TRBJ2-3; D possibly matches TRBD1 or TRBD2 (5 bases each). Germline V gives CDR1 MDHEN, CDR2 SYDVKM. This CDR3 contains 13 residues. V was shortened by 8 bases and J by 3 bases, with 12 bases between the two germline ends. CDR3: CASEGHNTDTQYF. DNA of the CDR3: TGTGCCAGCGAGGGGCACAATACAGATACGCAGTATTTT. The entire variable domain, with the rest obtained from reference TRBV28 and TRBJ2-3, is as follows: DVKVTQSSRYLVKRTGEKVFLECVQDMDHENMFWYRQDPGLGLRLIYFSYDVKMKEKGDIPEGYSVSREKKERFSLILESASTNQTSMYLCASEGHNTDTQYFGPGTRLTVL.

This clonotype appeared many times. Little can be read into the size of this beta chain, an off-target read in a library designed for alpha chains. In DNA, the CDR3 is TGTGCCAGCAGCCAAGATACTAGCGGGGGGGCTCATTTCTTC. This codes for CASSQDTSGGAHFF. The genes are TRBV3-1 and TRBJ2-1; 13 positions agree with TRBD2. With V trimmed by 0 bases and J by 16 bases, 6 bases remained unmatched. CDR1 is LGHDT, CDR2 YNNKEL, per germline (reference sequence). The length of the CDR3 is 14 residues.

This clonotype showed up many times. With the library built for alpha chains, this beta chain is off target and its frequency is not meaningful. The CDR3 here is CASSSGLAGAYEQYF. CDR3 in DNA: TGTGCCAGCAGCTCTGGACTAGCGGGGGCCTACGAGCAGTACTTC. This chain uses TRBV13 with TRBJ2-7; 13 nucleotides align to TRBD2. Trimming at V came to 4 bases and at J to 2 bases, leaving 2 bases not matched to a gene. This CDR3 is built from 15 residues. Germline V lookup: CDR1 PRHDT, CDR2 FYEKMQ (reference sequence).

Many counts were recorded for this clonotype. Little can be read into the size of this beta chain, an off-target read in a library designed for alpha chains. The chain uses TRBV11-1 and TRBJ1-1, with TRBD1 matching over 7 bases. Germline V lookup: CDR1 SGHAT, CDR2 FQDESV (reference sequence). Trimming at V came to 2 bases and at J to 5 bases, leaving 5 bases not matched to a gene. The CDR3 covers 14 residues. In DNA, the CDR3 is TGTGCCAGCAGCTTACTAGGGGGCGGGACTGAAGCTTTCTTT. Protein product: CASSLLGGGTEAFF.

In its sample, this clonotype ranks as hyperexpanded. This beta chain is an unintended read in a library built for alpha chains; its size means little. This CDR3 is CASSLGTSDEQFF. The CDR3 DNA reads as TGTGCCAGCAGTTTGGGGACTAGCGATGAGCAGTTCTTC. The V gene is TRBV12-3 or TRBV12-4, the J gene TRBJ2-1; 10 bases agree with TRBD2. V was clipped by 3 bases and J by 8 bases; unmatched bases: 1. This CDR3 contains 13 residues.

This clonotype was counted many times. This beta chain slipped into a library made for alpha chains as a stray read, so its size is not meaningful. CDR3 DNA: TGTGCCAGCAGCGAGGGACAGGTCCAGTACTTC. Protein product: CASSEGQVQYF. The rearrangement links TRBV9 to TRBJ2-4; 8 nucleotides match TRBD1. Germline CDR1 SGDLS, CDR2 YYNGEE. The CDR3 length is 11 residues. With 3 bases clipped from V and 13 bases from J, the junction kept 3 bases outside the gene matches.

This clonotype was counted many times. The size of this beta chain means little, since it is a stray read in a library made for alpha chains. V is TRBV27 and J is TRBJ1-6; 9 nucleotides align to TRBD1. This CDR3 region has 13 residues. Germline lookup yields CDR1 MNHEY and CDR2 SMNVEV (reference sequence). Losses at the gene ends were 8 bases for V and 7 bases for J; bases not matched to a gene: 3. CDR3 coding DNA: TGTGCCAGCGGGACAGGGTCCAATTCACCCCTCCACTTT. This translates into CASGTGSNSPLHF.

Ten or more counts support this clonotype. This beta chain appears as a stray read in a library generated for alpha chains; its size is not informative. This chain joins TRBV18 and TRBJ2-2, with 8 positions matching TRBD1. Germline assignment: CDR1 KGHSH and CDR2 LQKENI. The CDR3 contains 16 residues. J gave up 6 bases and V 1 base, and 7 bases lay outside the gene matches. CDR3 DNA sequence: TGTGCCAGCTCACCACTCCTCGGACAGGGAGCCGGGGAGCTGTTTTTT. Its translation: CASSPLLGQGAGELFF.

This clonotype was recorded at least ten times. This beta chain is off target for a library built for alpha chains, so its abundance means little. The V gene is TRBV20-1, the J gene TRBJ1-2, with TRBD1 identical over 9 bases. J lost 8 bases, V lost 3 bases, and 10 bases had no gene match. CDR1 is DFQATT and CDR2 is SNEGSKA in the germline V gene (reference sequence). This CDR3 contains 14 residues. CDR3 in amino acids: CSARVQGALGGYTF. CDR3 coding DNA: TGCAGTGCTAGGGTACAGGGGGCGTTAGGAGGCTACACCTTC.

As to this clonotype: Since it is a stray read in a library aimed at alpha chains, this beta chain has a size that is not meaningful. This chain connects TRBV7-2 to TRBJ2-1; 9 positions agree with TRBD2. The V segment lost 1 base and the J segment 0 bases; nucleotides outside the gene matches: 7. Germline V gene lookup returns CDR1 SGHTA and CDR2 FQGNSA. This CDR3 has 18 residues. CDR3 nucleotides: TGTGCCAGCAGCTTAGTTAGCGGGGGCCGCAGCTCCTACAATGAGCAGTTCTTC. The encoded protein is CASSLVSGGRSSYNEQFF.

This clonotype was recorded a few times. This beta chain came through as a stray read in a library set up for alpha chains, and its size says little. CDR3 region: CASSPPTGRSSGNTIYF. In nucleotides, the CDR3 is TGTGCCAGCTCACCACCGACGGGACGGAGCTCTGGAAACACCATATATTTT. The chain carries TRBV18 and TRBJ1-3, with D tentatively TRBD1 (5 bases). Between the trimmed V and J ends, which lost 0 bases and 0 bases, there was a span of 12 bases. The CDR3 is 17 amino acids. Germline assignment: CDR1 KGHSH and CDR2 LQKENI.

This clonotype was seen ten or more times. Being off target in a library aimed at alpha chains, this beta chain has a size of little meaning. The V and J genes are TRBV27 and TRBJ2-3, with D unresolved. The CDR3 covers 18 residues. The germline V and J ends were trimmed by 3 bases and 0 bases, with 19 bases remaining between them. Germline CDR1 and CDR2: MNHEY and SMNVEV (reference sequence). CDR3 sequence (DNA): TGTGCCAGCAGTTTGGTGACTCCACTCTACCTTAGCACAGATACGCAGTATTTT. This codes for CASSLVTPLYLSTDTQYF.

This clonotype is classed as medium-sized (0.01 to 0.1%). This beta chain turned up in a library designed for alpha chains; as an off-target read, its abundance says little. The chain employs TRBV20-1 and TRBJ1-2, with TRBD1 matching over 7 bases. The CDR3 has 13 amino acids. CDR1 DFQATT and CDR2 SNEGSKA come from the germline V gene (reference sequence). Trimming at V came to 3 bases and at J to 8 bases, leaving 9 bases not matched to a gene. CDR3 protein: CSARTRTGRGYTF. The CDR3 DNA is TGCAGTGCTAGGACCCGGACAGGTCGCGGCTACACCTTC.

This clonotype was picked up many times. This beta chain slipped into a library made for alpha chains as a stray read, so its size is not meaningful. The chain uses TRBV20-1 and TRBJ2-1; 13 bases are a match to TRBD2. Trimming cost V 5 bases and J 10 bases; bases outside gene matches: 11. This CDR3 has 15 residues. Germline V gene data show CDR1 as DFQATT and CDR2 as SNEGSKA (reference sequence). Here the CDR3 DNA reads TGCAGTGCTGACCAACTAGCGGGGGGGCGTAGGGAGCAGTTCTTC. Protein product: CSADQLAGGRREQFF.

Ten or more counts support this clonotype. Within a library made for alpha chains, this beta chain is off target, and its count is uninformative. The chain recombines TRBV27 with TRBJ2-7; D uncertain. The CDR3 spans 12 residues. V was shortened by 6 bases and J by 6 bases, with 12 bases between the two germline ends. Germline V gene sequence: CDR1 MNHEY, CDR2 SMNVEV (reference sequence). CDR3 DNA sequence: TGTGCCAGCAGAGGGCAGCCACGCGAGCAGTACTTC. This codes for CASRGQPREQYF.

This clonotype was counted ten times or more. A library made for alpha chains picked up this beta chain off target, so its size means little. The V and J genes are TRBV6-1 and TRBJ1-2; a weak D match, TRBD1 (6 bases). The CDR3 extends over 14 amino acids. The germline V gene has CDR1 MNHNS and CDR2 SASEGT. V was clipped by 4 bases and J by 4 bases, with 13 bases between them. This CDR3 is CASSAVGASYGYTF. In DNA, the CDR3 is TGTGCCAGCAGTGCTGTGGGGGCAAGCTATGGCTACACCTTC.

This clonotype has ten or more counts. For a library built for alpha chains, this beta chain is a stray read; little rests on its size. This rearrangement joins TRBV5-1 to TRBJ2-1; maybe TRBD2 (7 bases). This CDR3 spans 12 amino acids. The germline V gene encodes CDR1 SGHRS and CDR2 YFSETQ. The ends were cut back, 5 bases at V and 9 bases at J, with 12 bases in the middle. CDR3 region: CASRGGEGEQFF. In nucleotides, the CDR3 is TGCGCCAGCAGAGGGGGGGAAGGTGAGCAGTTCTTC.

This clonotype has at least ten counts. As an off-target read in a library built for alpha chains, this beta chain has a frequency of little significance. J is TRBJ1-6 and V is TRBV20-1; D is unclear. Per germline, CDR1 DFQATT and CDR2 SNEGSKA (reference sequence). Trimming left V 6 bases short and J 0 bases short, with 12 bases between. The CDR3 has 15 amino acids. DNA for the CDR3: TGCAGTGCAGTCGACTCAAGCTCCTATAATTCACCCCTCCACTTT. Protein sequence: CSAVDSSSYNSPLHF.

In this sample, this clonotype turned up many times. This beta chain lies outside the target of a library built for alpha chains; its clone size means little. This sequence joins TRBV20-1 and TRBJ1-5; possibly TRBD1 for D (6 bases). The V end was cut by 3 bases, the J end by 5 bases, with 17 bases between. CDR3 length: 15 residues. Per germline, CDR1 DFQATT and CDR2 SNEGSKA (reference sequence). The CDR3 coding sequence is TGCAGTGCTAGCTCAGGGGCAAGTAAGTATCAGCCCCAGCATTTT. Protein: CSASSGASKYQPQHF.

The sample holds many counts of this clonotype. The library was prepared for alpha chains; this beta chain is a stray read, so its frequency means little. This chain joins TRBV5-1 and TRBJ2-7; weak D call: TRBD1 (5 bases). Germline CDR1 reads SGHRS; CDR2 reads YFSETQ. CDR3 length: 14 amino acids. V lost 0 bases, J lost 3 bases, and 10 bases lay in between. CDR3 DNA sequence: TGCGCCAGCAGCTTGGAGCAGGGTAACTACGAGCAGTACTTC. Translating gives CASSLEQGNYEQYF.

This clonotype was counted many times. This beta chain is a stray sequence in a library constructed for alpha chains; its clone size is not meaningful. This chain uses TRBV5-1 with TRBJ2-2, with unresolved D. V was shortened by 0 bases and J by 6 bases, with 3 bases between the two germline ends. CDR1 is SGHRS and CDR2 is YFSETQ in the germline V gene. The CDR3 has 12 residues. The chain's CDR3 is CASSLGSGELFF. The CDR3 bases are TGCGCCAGCAGCTTGGGGTCCGGGGAGCTGTTTTTT.

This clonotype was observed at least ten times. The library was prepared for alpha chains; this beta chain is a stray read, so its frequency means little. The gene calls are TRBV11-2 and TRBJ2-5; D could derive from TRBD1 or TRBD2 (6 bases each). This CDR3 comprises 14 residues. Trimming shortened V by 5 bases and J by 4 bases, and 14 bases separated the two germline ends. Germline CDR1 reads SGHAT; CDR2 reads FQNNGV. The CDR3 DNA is TGTGCCAGCAGCCAAGGGGGACTGGTAGAGACCCAGTACTTC. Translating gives CASSQGGLVETQYF.

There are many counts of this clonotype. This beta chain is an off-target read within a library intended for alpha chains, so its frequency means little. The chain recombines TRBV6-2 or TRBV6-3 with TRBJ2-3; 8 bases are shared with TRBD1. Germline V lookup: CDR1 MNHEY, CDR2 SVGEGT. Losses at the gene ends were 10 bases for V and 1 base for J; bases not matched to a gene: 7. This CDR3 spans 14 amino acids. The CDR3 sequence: CATARTGRTDTQYF. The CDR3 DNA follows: TGTGCCACAGCCCGGACAGGGCGCACAGATACGCAGTATTTT.

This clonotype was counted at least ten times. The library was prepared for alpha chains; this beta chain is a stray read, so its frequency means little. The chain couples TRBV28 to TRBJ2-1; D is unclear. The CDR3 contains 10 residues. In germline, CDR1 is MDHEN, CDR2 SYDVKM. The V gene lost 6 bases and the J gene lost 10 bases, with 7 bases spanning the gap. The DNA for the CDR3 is TGTGCCAGCAGCTTTACAGAGCAGTTCTTC. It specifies CASSFTEQFF. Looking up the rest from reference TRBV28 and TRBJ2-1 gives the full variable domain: DVKVTQSSRYLVKRTGEKVFLECVQDMDHENMFWYRQDPGLGLRLIYFSYDVKMKEKGDIPEGYSVSREKKERFSLILESASTNQTSMYLCASSFTEQFFGPGTRLTVL.

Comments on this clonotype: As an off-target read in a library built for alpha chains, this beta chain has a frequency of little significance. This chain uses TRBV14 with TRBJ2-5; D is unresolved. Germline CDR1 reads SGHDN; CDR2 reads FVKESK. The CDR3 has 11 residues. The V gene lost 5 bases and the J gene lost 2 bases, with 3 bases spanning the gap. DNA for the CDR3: TGTGCCAGCAGCAAACAAGAGACCCAGTACTTC. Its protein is CASSKQETQYF.

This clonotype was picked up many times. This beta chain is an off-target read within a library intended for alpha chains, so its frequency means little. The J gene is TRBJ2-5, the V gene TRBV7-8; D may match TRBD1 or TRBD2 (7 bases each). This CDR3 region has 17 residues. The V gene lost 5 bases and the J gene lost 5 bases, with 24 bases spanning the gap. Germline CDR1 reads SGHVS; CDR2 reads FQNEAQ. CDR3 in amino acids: CASSHGGAPGQLETQYF. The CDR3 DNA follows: TGTGCCAGCAGCCATGGGGGGGCCCCGGGACAGCTGGAGACCCAGTACTTC.